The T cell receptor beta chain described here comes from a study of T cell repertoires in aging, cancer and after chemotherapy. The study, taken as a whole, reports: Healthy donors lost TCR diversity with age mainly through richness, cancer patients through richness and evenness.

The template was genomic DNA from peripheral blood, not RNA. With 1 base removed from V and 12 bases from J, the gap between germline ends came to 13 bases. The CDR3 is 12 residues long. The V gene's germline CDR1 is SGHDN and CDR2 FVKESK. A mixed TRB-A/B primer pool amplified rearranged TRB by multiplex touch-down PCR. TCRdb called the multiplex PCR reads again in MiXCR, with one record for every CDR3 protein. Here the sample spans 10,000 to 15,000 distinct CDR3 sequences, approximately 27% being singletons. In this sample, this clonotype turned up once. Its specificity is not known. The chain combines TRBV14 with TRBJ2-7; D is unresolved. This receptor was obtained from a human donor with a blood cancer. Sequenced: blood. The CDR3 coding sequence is TGTGCCAGCAGCCAAGGACACGGACGAACGTACTTC. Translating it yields CASSQGHGRTYF.